Below are 18 T cell receptor beta chains sequenced from a single sample in a study of CD8+ T cells in alopecia areata (dated by TCRdb to 2016 to 2019). The library was prepared using the immunoSEQ multiplex PCR assay. To provide template for TCR sequencing, every sample had RNA extracted and reverse transcribed into cDNA. This immuneACCESS table, as held by TCRdb, lists in-frame sequences with V and J called but not all clones. Of the missing ones, under half trace to an unresolved V gene in checked studies; the others have no known cause. The sample table holds about 23,000 clones, of which 52% were seen once. The ten top clones hold under 35% of the sample. Sequenced: NKG2D-high CD8+ T cells sorted from blood. In light of the paper, this sample's cell subset or site label describes: sorted CD8+ NKG2D-high blood T cells. The origin of the receptors is a human donor with alopecia areata.

This clone has a single count. This chain joins TRBV18 and TRBJ2-7; 11 nucleotides match TRBD1. The germline V gene has CDR1 KGHSH and CDR2 LQKENI. The trim removed 3 bases at V and 2 bases at J, leaving 0 bases unmatched. The CDR3 has 14 amino acids. CDR3 sequence reads: CASSPGQGAYEQYF. The CDR3 DNA is TGTGCCAGCTCACCGGGACAGGGGGCCTACGAGCAGTACTTC. Filled out from reference TRBV18 and TRBJ2-7, the complete variable domain reads NAGVMQNPRHLVRRRGQEARLRCSPMKGHSHVYWYRQLPEEGLKFMVYLQKENIIDESGMPKERFSAEFPKEGPSILRIQQVVRGDSAAYFCASSPGQGAYEQYFGPGTRLTVT.

The rearrangement links TRBV7-3 to TRBJ2-1, with 10 bases matching TRBD2. The ends lost 10 bases at V and 8 bases at J; junction bases unmatched: 11. Germline V CDR1 and CDR2: SGHTA, FQGTGA. The CDR3 runs to 14 residues. The CDR3 loop is CATQGQREGDEQFF. The CDR3 nucleotides are TGTGCCACCCAAGGGCAGCGGGAGGGCGATGAGCAGTTCTTC.

This clone was found a few times. The rearrangement joins TRBV18 to TRBJ1-1, with D possibly being TRBD1 (6 bases). V was pared by 10 bases and J by 4 bases, with 25 bases between. This CDR3 region has 16 residues. Germline V lookup: CDR1 KGHSH, CDR2 LQKENI. CDR3 residues: CATTTISGTRSTEAFF. The CDR3 DNA is TGTGCCACCACAACTATTTCCGGGACAAGAAGCACTGAAGCTTTCTTT.

The gene calls are TRBV13 and TRBJ2-7; 10 bases align to TRBD1. Unmatched junction bases numbered 5, after V lost 3 bases and J lost 3 bases. This CDR3 comprises 15 residues. Germline V gene sequence: CDR1 PRHDT, CDR2 FYEKMQ (reference sequence). In DNA, the CDR3 is TGTGCCAGCAGCTTTGGGACAGGGGAAAACTACGAGCAGTACTTC. It specifies CASSFGTGENYEQYF.

The chain has TRBV27 and TRBJ2-1; TRBD1 might be the D (6 bases). The CDR3 length is 17 residues. The germline V gene has CDR1 MNHEY and CDR2 SMNVEV (reference sequence). Trimming left V 1 base short and J 0 bases short, with 13 bases between. For the CDR3, the DNA is TGTGCCAGCAGTTTATGGACAGTCAACCCCTCCTACAATGAGCAGTTCTTC. Its protein is CASSLWTVNPSYNEQFF.

CDR3 region: CASSGSGQVLKSSYEQYF. CDR3 DNA sequence: TGTGCCAGCAGTGGATCGGGACAGGTGTTAAAGAGCTCCTACGAGCAGTACTTC. V is TRBV2 and J is TRBJ2-7; 8 bases agree with TRBD1. V lost 4 bases to trimming and J lost 0 bases; unmatched junction nucleotides: 14. Germline lookup yields CDR1 SNHLY and CDR2 FYNNEI. The CDR3 length is 18 residues.

J is TRBJ2-7 and V is TRBV7-6; D tentatively fits TRBD1 or TRBD2 (5 bases each). The CDR3 length is 14 residues. Germline loops: CDR1 SGHVS, CDR2 FNYEAQ. Trimming took 5 bases from V and 1 from J, leaving 12 bases between them. CDR3 coding DNA: TGTGCCAGCAGCCTCGGGGCCGGATCCTACGAGCAGTACTTC. Its protein is CASSLGAGSYEQYF. The full variable domain, rest sourced from reference TRBV7-6 and TRBJ2-7, is GAGVSQSPRYKVTKRGQDVALRCDPISGHVSLYWYRQALGQGPEFLTYFNYEAQQDKSGLPNDRFSAERPEGSISTLTIQRTEQRDSAMYRCASSLGAGSYEQYFGPGTRLTVT.

This clone was seen a few times. The rearrangement joins TRBV29-1 to TRBJ2-1; D is unclear. The CDR3 contains 12 residues. Germline assignment: CDR1 SQVTM and CDR2 ANQGSEA. V dropped 0 bases and J dropped 9 bases, with 9 bases sitting between them. CDR3 in DNA: TGCAGCGTTGAAGATGGGGAAGGTGAGCAGTTCTTC. It is translated as CSVEDGEGEQFF.

The rearrangement links TRBV7-8 to TRBJ2-7, with a possible D match to TRBD1 (6 bases). This CDR3 region has 15 residues. V shed 5 bases and J shed 4 bases, with 18 bases lying between them. CDR1 is SGHVS and CDR2 is FQNEAQ in the germline V gene. The chain's CDR3 is CASSAVRTARYEQYF. DNA for the CDR3: TGTGCCAGCAGCGCAGTCAGGACAGCCAGATACGAGCAGTACTTC.

The rearrangement joins TRBV19 to TRBJ2-2, with no clear D. CDR3 length: 16 residues. CDR1 is LNHDA, CDR2 SQIVND, per germline (reference sequence). Trimming took 8 bases from V and 6 from J, leaving 22 bases between them. The CDR3 DNA reads TGTGCCAGTGAAGTGGCGCCCGACCACATCCCCGGGGAGCTGTTTTTT. Its protein product is CASEVAPDHIPGELFF.

This clone was counted between two and nine times. This chain joins TRBV7-3 and TRBJ2-5; D possibly corresponds to TRBD2 (5 bases). In germline, CDR1 is SGHTA, CDR2 FQGTGA. V was cut by 5 bases and J by 1 base, with 14 bases left in between. The CDR3 has 15 amino acids. The DNA for the CDR3 is TGTGCCAGCAGCGTTTCCGAGAGGGCCCAAGAGACCCAGTACTTC. Its protein product is CASSVSERAQETQYF.

This chain links TRBV13 with TRBJ2-7; D is unresolved. CDR1 is PRHDT and CDR2 is FYEKMQ in the germline V gene (reference sequence). V lost 4 bases to trimming and J lost 2 bases, with 18 bases between them. The length of the CDR3 is 16 residues. The CDR3 protein is CASSSLRMGRTYEQYF. The CDR3 DNA reads TGTGCCAGCAGCTCCTTAAGGATGGGCCGCACCTACGAGCAGTACTTC.

The chain is built from TRBV13 and TRBJ2-3; the D gene could be TRBD1 or TRBD2 (5 bases each). V lost 6 bases and J 8 bases, leaving 24 bases between the germline ends. Germline lookup yields CDR1 PRHDT and CDR2 FYEKMQ (reference sequence). This CDR3 has 16 amino acids. The CDR3 nucleotides read TGTGCCAGCAGTTCGAGGAGGACACCCCCGAGGGTTACGCAGTATTTT. This gives the protein CASSSRRTPPRVTQYF. The whole variable domain, filled in from reference TRBV13 and TRBJ2-3, reads AAGVIQSPRHLIKEKRETATLKCYPIPRHDTVYWYQQGPGQDPQFLISFYEKMQSDKGSIPDRFSAQQFSDYHSELNMSSLELGDSALYFCASSSRRTPPRVTQYFGPGTRLTVL.

The chain is built from TRBV28 and TRBJ2-7; maybe TRBD2 (6 bases). V was pared by 8 bases and J by 2 bases, with 16 bases between. Germline CDR1 and CDR2: MDHEN and SYDVKM. The CDR3 runs to 14 residues. The CDR3 DNA reads TGTGCCAGCCGGCGGGTAGCGGAAGCCTACGAGCAGTACTTC. Translation gives CASRRVAEAYEQYF.

This clone turned up a few times. This chain links TRBV7-9 with TRBJ2-7; D may be TRBD1 (5 bases). Germline V lookup: CDR1 SEHNR, CDR2 FQNEAQ (reference sequence). V lost 0 bases, J lost 0 bases, and 9 bases lay in between. This CDR3 comprises 15 residues. CDR3 loop: CASSLAGDGSYEQYF. The CDR3 bases are TGTGCCAGCAGCTTAGCAGGGGATGGCTCCTACGAGCAGTACTTC.

In its sample, this clone was seen a few times. This chain connects TRBV9 to TRBJ2-2, with D possibly being TRBD1 (6 bases). Trimming cost V 7 bases and J 4 bases, with 8 bases left between them. CDR1 is SGDLS, CDR2 YYNGEE, per germline. The CDR3 is 12 residues long. The CDR3 sequence: CASGRGTGELFF. In nucleotides, the CDR3 is TGTGCCAGCGGCAGGGGCACCGGGGAGCTGTTTTTT.

The CDR3, as DNA: TGTGCCTCTCGACAGGGATCCTATGGCTACACCTTC. Encoded protein: CASRQGSYGYTF. The rearrangement links TRBV10-3 to TRBJ1-2, with TRBD1 identical over 7 bases. Germline loops: CDR1 ENHRY, CDR2 SYGVKD. This CDR3 is 12 amino acids long. With V trimmed by 11 bases and J by 4 bases, 7 bases remained unmatched.

The chain is built from TRBV29-1 and TRBJ1-1; no reliable D call. Looked up from germline, CDR1 is SQVTM and CDR2 is ANQGSEA. The length of the CDR3 is 12 residues. The V end was cut by 2 bases, the J end by 7 bases, with 11 bases between. As DNA, the CDR3 is TGCAGCGTTGAATTGGCAGATTATGAAGCTTTCTTT. This codes for CSVELADYEAFF.